These 9 T cell receptor beta chains originate from one sample sequenced in a study of T cell responses to AZD1222 COVID-19 vaccine. Sequenced by immunoSEQ multiplex PCR; TCRdb stores in-frame clones only, minus some. This table holds approximately 88,000 clones, more than 75% found once. The material was peripheral blood, obtained on day 0 of AZD1222 vaccination. Receptors originate from an adult in good health.

The gene calls are TRBV29-1 and TRBJ1-5; no clear D. This CDR3 has 14 amino acids. V lost 8 bases and J 4 bases, leaving 18 bases between the germline ends. Germline values: CDR1 SQVTM, CDR2 ANQGSEA. The CDR3 nucleotides are TGCAGCATTTACCGGGGATATTGGAATCAGCCCCAGCATTTT. Its protein product is CSIYRGYWNQPQHF.

This clone was detected a few times. The chain recombines TRBV21-1 with TRBJ2-1. TRBV21-1 is labeled a pseudogene. The CDR3 runs 16 residues. Here the CDR3 DNA reads TGTGCCAGCAGCGCGATAGGGGGGCATCGCTACAATGAGCAGTTCTTC. As protein: CASSAIGGHRYNEQFF.

The J gene is TRBJ2-7, the V gene TRBV27; TRBD1 matches at 7 bases. The CDR3 extends over 16 amino acids. V gave up 5 bases and J gave up 1 base; unmatched junction bases: 11. Germline V gives CDR1 MNHEY, CDR2 SMNVEV (reference sequence). CDR3 nucleotides: TGTGCCAGCAGTCCAAGCCAAGGGACAGTATCCTACGAGCAGTACTTC. This sequence encodes CASSPSQGTVSYEQYF.

The rearrangement links TRBV18 to TRBJ2-2; D may be TRBD2 (6 bases). Germline V lookup: CDR1 KGHSH, CDR2 LQKENI. This CDR3 comprises 13 residues. Trimming took off 6 bases at V and 11 bases at J, with 16 bases between the two ends. The CDR3 nucleotides read TGTGCCAGCTCCCCAAACCCGGCGGGAGAGCTGTTTTTT. This sequence encodes CASSPNPAGELFF.

This clone was seen once. This chain links TRBV14 with TRBJ2-2; TRBD2 might be the D (6 bases). V shed 5 bases and J shed 6 bases, with 13 bases lying between them. The CDR3 contains 14 residues. Germline V lookup: CDR1 SGHDN, CDR2 FVKESK. The DNA for the CDR3 is TGTGCCAGCAGCTTTACTAGCTTCGCCGGGGAGCTGTTTTTT. This translates into CASSFTSFAGELFF.

The rearrangement links TRBV9 to TRBJ2-1; 15 positions match TRBD2. The trim removed 0 bases at V and 9 bases at J, leaving 10 bases unmatched. The CDR3 runs to 18 residues. Germline CDR1 SGDLS, CDR2 YYNGEE. CDR3 region: CASSVDHLGLAGGSEQFF. CDR3 nucleotide sequence: TGTGCCAGCAGCGTAGATCATTTGGGACTAGCGGGAGGTAGTGAGCAGTTCTTC. Drawing the rest from reference TRBV9 and TRBJ2-1, the complete variable domain is DSGVTQTPKHLITATGQRVTLRCSPRSGDLSVYWYQQSLDQGLQFLIQYYNGEERAKGNILERFSAQQFPDLHSELNLSSLELGDSALYFCASSVDHLGLAGGSEQFFGPGTRLTVL.

This chain links TRBV28 with TRBJ1-4; 8 bases are a match to TRBD1. This CDR3 comprises 15 residues. Germline loops: CDR1 MDHEN, CDR2 SYDVKM. Unmatched junction bases numbered 8, after V lost 5 bases and J lost 6 bases. The chain's CDR3 is CASSPGQGEYEKLFF. The CDR3 region has the DNA TGTGCCAGCAGTCCCGGACAGGGCGAGTATGAAAAACTGTTTTTT.

The chain links TRBV5-1 to TRBJ2-5, with TRBD1 matching over 9 bases. Germline V gene data show CDR1 as SGHRS and CDR2 as YFSETQ. CDR3 length: 13 residues. Unmatched junction bases numbered 4, after V lost 5 bases and J lost 5 bases. CDR3 nucleotide sequence: TGCGCCAGCAGAACAGGGGGCCTGGAGACCCAGTACTTC. This codes for CASRTGGLETQYF.

This clone was seen only a few times. The chain recombines TRBV6-6 with TRBJ2-1; a possible D gene is TRBD1 (6 bases). The CDR3 sequence is 13 residues long. Germline V lookup: CDR1 MNHNY, CDR2 SVGAGI (reference sequence). V was clipped by 2 bases and J by 5 bases, with 7 bases between them. CDR3 nucleotides: TGTGCCAGCAGTTACGGGACACACAATGAGCAGTTCTTC. It codes for CASSYGTHNEQFF.